Below, 14 T cell receptor beta chains from the same sample are listed, as sequenced in a study of early T cells in non-severe SARS-CoV-2 infection (dated by TCRdb to about 2021). Receptor libraries were prepared by 5' RACE. The reads were generated on a NextSeq 500. In-frame beta chains were kept once TCRdb had trimmed the public reads at Q25 with fastp and called clones with MiXCR. Rows with one shared CDR3 protein collapse into an entry with the most common genes and DNA. The sample table shows roughly 81,000 distinct CDR3 sequences, and over 5% are seen once. Less than 8% of the sample lies in the top ten. Sequences were obtained from whole blood. Receptors originate from an adult who was a healthcare worker with PCR-confirmed SARS-CoV-2 infection or an uninfected control (not recorded which).

This clonotype was observed many times. This sequence joins TRBV5-1 and TRBJ2-2; the match to TRBD1 covers 7 bases. Germline trimming cut 4 bases from V and 0 bases from J; bases unmatched to any gene: 9. The CDR3 length is 17 residues. Germline assignment: CDR1 SGHRS and CDR2 YFSETQ. The CDR3 sequence is CASSPRTGLTNTGELFF. CDR3 sequence (DNA): TGCGCCAGCAGCCCACGGACAGGTCTCACGAACACCGGGGAGCTGTTTTTT.

Many counts were recorded for this clonotype. The V gene is TRBV7-8, the J gene TRBJ1-4; TRBD1 is a possible D gene (5 bases). The germline CDR1 and CDR2 sequences are SGHVS and FQNEAQ. The CDR3 has 16 residues. Trimming pared 1 base from V and 5 bases from J, leaving 14 bases between. The CDR3 protein is CASSLVTAGRNEKLFF. The CDR3 region has the DNA TGTGCCAGCAGCTTAGTTACGGCAGGGAGGAATGAAAAACTGTTTTTT.

The gene calls are TRBV20-1 and TRBJ2-7; 7 bases match TRBD2. The CDR3 loop spans 11 amino acids. The trim removed 8 bases at V and 3 bases at J, leaving 4 bases unmatched. CDR1 is DFQATT and CDR2 is SNEGSKA in the germline V gene (reference sequence). The CDR3: CSLRGVYEQYF. In DNA form, the CDR3 reads TGCAGTCTCCGGGGGGTCTACGAGCAGTACTTC.

Many counts were recorded for this clonotype. This chain's CDR3 is CASSLGQLRSNQPQHF. CDR3 sequence (DNA): TGTGCCAGCAGCTTAGGGCAGCTCCGGAGCAATCAGCCCCAGCATTTT. The gene calls are TRBV7-2 and TRBJ1-5; no firm D call. CDR3 length: 16 amino acids. CDR1 and CDR2 (germline): SGHTA, FQGNSA. V dropped 1 base and J dropped 1 base, with 11 bases sitting between them.

This clonotype was counted a few times. The chain uses TRBV7-8 and TRBJ1-1; no definite D call. V gave up 0 bases and J gave up 6 bases, with 8 bases separating them. This CDR3 comprises 13 residues. Germline V CDR1 and CDR2: SGHVS, FQNEAQ. The CDR3 DNA reads TGTGCCAGCAGCTTAGCGGGTGGCCCTGAAGCTTTCTTT. It codes for CASSLAGGPEAFF.

This clonotype has a handful of counts. The chain uses TRBV20-1 and TRBJ2-1; 9 nucleotides align to TRBD2. This CDR3 contains 17 residues. Germline lookup yields CDR1 DFQATT and CDR2 SNEGSKA (reference sequence). J gave up 4 bases and V 0 bases, and 10 bases lay outside the gene matches. The DNA for the CDR3 is TGCAGTGCTAGAGATTCGGCTAGCGGGACCCAATACAATGAGCAGTTCTTC. It codes for CSARDSASGTQYNEQFF.

This clonotype was recorded at least ten times. The chain couples TRBV10-3 to TRBJ2-3, with TRBD2 matching 14 bases. The CDR3 runs 19 residues. After removal of 3 bases from V and 1 base from J, the junction contained 9 bases not matched to a gene. Germline V gene sequence: CDR1 ENHRY, CDR2 SYGVKD. The CDR3 nucleotides read TGTGCCATCAGTGAAATTGGACTAGCGGGGGGCCATCGCACAGATACGCAGTATTTT. It encodes CAISEIGLAGGHRTDTQYF.

This clonotype was picked up many times. The chain has TRBV14 and TRBJ2-1; 8 positions match TRBD1. The CDR3 extends over 12 amino acids. V was pared by 3 bases and J by 15 bases, with 7 bases of the junction left unmatched. CDR1 and CDR2 from the germline V gene are SGHDN and FVKESK. CDR3 loop: CASSHGGTGPFF. CDR3 coding DNA: TGTGCCAGCAGCCATGGGGGGACAGGCCCGTTCTTC.

CDR3 loop: CSALTGGLGKQETQYF. CDR3 coding DNA: TGCAGTGCTCTGACAGGGGGCCTGGGGAAACAAGAGACCCAGTACTTC. The chain employs TRBV20-1 and TRBJ2-5, with 10 bases that match TRBD1. The CDR3 length is 16 residues. The trim removed 5 bases at V and 2 bases at J, leaving 11 bases unmatched. Germline CDR1 reads DFQATT; CDR2 reads SNEGSKA (reference sequence).

This clonotype was recorded a few times. The V and J genes are TRBV7-2 and TRBJ1-2; possible D gene TRBD1, 6 bases. Per germline, CDR1 SGHTA and CDR2 FQGNSA. This CDR3 spans 14 amino acids. Trimming took 2 bases from V and 6 from J, leaving 13 bases between them. The CDR3 here is CASSLFPDRDGYTF. CDR3 nucleotides: TGTGCCAGCAGCTTATTTCCGGACAGAGATGGCTACACCTTC. Together with reference TRBV7-2 and TRBJ1-2, the CDR3 gives the full variable domain: GAGVSQSPSNKVTEKGKDVELRCDPISGHTALYWYRQSLGQGLEFLIYFQGNSAPDKSGLPSDRFSAERTGGSVSTLTIQRTQQEDSAVYLCASSLFPDRDGYTFGSGTRLTVV.

This clonotype was detected only a few times. The chain couples TRBV7-9 to TRBJ2-1, with D perhaps TRBD1 (7 bases). From germline, CDR1 is SEHNR and CDR2 FQNEAQ (reference sequence). Trimming pared 4 bases from V and 7 bases from J, leaving 20 bases between. The CDR3 loop spans 16 amino acids. CDR3 in amino acids: CASSWRTGGINNEQFF. As DNA, the CDR3 is TGTGCCAGCAGCTGGAGGACAGGCGGGATCAATAATGAGCAGTTCTTC.

This clonotype was found a few times. V usage is TRBV18 and J usage is TRBJ2-1, with D possibly matching TRBD2 (5 bases). Trimming cost V 6 bases and J 5 bases, with 11 bases left between them. There are 13 residues in the CDR3. Germline V gives CDR1 KGHSH, CDR2 LQKENI. CDR3 sequence (DNA): TGTGCCAGCTCCCTAGCTACCCACAATGAGCAGTTCTTC. Protein product: CASSLATHNEQFF.

The J gene is TRBJ1-2, the V gene TRBV18; no clear D. The germline gives CDR1 KGHSH, CDR2 LQKENI. The V end was cut by 0 bases, the J end by 4 bases, with 12 bases between. This CDR3 region has 15 residues. The CDR3 protein is CASSPPGQASYGYTF. CDR3 bases: TGTGCCAGCTCACCACCCGGTCAGGCTTCCTATGGCTACACCTTC. Looking up the rest from reference TRBV18 and TRBJ1-2 gives the full variable domain: NAGVMQNPRHLVRRRGQEARLRCSPMKGHSHVYWYRQLPEEGLKFMVYLQKENIIDESGMPKERFSAEFPKEGPSILRIQQVVRGDSAAYFCASSPPGQASYGYTFGSGTRLTVV.

This clonotype was picked up a small number of times. This chain joins TRBV7-2 and TRBJ2-5; 8 bases line up with TRBD2. The trim removed 7 bases at V and 4 bases at J, leaving 11 bases unmatched. The CDR3 is 15 amino acids. Germline lookup yields CDR1 SGHTA and CDR2 FQGNSA. The CDR3 region has the DNA TGTGCCAGCACCTCAAGGCTAGCGGGCCCAGAGACCCAGTACTTC. Residues: CASTSRLAGPETQYF.